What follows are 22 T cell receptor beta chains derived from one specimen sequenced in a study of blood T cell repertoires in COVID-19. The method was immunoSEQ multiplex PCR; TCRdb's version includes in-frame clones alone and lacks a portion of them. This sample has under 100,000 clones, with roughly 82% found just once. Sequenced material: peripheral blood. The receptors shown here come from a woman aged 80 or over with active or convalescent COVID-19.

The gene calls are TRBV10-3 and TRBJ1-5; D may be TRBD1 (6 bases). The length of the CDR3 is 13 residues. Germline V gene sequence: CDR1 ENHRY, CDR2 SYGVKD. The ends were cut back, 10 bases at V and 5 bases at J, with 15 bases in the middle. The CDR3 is CATKGDPYQPQHF. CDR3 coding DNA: TGTGCCACAAAGGGGGACCCCTATCAGCCCCAGCATTTT.

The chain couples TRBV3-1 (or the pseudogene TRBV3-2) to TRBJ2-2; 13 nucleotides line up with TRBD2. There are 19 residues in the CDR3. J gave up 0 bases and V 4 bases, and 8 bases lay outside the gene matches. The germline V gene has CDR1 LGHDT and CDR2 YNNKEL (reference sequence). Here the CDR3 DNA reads TGTGCCAGCAGCCCCCTGACTAGCGGGGGGCTAGCGAACACCGGGGAGCTGTTTTTT. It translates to CASSPLTSGGLANTGELFF.

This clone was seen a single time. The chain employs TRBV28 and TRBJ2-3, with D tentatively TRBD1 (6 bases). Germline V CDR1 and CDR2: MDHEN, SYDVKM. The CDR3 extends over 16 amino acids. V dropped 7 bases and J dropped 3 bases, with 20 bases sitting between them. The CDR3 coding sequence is TGTGCCAGCAAAGGACAGCCCCGGTCCACGACAGATACGCAGTATTTT. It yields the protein CASKGQPRSTTDTQYF. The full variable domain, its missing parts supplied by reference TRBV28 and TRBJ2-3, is DVKVTQSSRYLVKRTGEKVFLECVQDMDHENMFWYRQDPGLGLRLIYFSYDVKMKEKGDIPEGYSVSREKKERFSLILESASTNQTSMYLCASKGQPRSTTDTQYFGPGTRLTVL.

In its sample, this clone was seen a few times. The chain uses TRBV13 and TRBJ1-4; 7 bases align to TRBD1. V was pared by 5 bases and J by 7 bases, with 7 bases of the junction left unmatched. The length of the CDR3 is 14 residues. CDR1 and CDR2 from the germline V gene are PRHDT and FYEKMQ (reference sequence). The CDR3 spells CASSRRGDSEKLFF. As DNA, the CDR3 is TGTGCCAGCAGCCGGCGGGGGGACAGTGAAAAACTGTTTTTT.

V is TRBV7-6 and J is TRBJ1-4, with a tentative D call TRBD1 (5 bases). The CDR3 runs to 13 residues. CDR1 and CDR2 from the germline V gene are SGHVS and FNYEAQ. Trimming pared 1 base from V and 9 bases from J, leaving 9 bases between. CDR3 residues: CASSLGTNQKLFF. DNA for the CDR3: TGTGCCAGCAGCTTAGGGACAAACCAAAAACTGTTTTTT.

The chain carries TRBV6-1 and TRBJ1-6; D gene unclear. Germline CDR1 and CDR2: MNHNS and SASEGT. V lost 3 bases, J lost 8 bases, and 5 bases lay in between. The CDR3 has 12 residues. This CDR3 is CASSDRDSPLHF. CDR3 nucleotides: TGTGCCAGCAGTGACCGGGATTCACCCCTCCACTTT.

DNA of the CDR3: TGTGCCAGCAGCCCGACCGGAGTCTATGGCTACACCTTC. Translating gives CASSPTGVYGYTF. The V gene is TRBV5-4, the J gene TRBJ1-2; D is unclear. From germline, CDR1 is SGHNT and CDR2 YYREEE (reference sequence). Trimming took off 4 bases at V and 4 bases at J, with 11 bases between the two ends. The CDR3 runs to 13 residues.

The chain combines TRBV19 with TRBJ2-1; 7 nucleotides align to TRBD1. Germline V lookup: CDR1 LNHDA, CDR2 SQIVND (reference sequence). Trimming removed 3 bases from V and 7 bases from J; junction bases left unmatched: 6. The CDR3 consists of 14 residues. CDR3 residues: CASSIPGQRNEQFF. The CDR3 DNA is TGTGCCAGTAGTATCCCGGGACAGCGTAATGAGCAGTTCTTC.

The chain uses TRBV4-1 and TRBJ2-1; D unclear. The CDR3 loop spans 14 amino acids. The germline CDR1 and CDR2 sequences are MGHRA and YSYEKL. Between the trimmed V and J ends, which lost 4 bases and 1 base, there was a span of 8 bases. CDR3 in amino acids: CASSPPGSYNEQFF. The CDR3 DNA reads TGCGCCAGCAGCCCGCCAGGTTCCTACAATGAGCAGTTCTTC.

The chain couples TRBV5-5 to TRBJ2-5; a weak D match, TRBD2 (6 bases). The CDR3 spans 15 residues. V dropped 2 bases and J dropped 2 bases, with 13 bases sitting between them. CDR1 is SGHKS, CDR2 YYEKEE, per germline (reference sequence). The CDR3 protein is CASSFQLAGQETQYF. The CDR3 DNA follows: TGTGCCAGCAGCTTCCAACTAGCCGGACAAGAGACCCAGTACTTC.

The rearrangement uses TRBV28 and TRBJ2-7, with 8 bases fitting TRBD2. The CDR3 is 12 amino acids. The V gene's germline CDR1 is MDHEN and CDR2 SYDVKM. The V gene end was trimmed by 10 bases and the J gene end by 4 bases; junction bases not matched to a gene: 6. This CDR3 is CATRAGEYEQYF. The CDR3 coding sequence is TGTGCCACCAGAGCGGGGGAGTACGAGCAGTACTTC.

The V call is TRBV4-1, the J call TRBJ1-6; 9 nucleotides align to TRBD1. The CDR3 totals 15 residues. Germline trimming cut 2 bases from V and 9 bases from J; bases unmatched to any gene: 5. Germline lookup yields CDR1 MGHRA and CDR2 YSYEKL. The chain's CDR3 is CASSQRTGAASPLHF. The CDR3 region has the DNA TGCGCCAGCAGCCAACGGACAGGGGCGGCTTCACCCCTCCACTTT.

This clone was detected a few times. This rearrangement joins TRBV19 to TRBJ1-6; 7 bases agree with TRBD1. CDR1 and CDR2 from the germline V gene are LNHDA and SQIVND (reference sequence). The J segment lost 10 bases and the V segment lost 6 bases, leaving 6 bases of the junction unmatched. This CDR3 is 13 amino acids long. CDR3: CASSTTGESPLHF. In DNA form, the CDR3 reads TGTGCCAGTAGCACAACAGGGGAATCACCCCTCCACTTT.

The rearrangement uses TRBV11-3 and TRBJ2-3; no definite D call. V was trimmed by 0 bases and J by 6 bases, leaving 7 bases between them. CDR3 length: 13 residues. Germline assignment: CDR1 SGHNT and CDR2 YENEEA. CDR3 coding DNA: TGTGCCAGCAGCTTAGACGCCGCGGATACGCAGTATTTT. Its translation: CASSLDAADTQYF.

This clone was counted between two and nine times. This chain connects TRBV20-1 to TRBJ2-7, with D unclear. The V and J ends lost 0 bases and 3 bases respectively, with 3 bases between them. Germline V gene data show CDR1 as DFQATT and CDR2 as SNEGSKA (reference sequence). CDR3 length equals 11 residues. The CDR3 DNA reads TGCAGTGCTAGAGATCTCTACGAGCAGTACTTC. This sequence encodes CSARDLYEQYF.

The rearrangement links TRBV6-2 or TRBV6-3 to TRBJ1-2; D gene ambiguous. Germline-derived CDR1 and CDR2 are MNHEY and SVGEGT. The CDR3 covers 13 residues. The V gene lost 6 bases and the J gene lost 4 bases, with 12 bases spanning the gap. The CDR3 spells CASSAAGIYGYTF. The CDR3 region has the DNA TGTGCCAGCAGCGCGGCCGGGATCTATGGCTACACCTTC.

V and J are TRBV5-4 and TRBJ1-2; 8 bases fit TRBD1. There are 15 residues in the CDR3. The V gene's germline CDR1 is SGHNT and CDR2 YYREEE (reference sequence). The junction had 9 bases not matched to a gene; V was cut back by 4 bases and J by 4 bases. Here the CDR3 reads CASSLAGQAIYGYTF. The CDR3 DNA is TGTGCCAGCAGCCTGGCGGGACAGGCGATCTATGGCTACACCTTC.

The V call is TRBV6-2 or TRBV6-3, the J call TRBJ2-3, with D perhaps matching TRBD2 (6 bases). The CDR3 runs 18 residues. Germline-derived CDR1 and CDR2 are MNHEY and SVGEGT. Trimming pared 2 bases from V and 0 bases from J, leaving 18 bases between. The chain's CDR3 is CASSYPILGGRSTDTQYF. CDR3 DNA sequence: TGTGCCAGCAGTTACCCTATATTGGGGGGACGTAGCACAGATACGCAGTATTTT.

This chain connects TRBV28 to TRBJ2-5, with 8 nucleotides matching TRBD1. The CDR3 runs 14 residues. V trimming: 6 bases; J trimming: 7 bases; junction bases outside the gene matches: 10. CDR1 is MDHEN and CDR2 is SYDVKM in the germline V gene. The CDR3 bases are TGTGCCAGCAGGGGACAGGTTATCAGGGGGACCCAGTACTTC. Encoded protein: CASRGQVIRGTQYF. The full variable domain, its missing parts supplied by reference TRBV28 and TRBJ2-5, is DVKVTQSSRYLVKRTGEKVFLECVQDMDHENMFWYRQDPGLGLRLIYFSYDVKMKEKGDIPEGYSVSREKKERFSLILESASTNQTSMYLCASRGQVIRGTQYFGPGTRLLVL.

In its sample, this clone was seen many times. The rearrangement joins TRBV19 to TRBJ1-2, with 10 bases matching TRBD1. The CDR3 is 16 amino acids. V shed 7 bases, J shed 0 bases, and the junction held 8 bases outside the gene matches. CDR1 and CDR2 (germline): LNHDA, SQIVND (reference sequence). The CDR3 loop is CASTGDRGRSNYGYTF. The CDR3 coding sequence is TGTGCCAGTACCGGGGACAGGGGACGTTCTAACTATGGCTACACCTTC.

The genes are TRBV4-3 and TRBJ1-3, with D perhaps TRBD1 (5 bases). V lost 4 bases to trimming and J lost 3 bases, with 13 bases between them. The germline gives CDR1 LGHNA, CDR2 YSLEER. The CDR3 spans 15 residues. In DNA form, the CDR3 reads TGCGCCAGCAGCCGCGGGCTGGGGGGTGGAAACACCATATATTTT. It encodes CASSRGLGGGNTIYF.

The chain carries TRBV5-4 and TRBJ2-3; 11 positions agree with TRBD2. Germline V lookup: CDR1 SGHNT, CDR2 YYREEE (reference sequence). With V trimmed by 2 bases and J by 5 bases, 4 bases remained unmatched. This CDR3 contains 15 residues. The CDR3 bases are TGTGCCAGCAGCTTTAGCGGGGGGGCCGAAGATACGCAGTATTTT. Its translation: CASSFSGGAEDTQYF.